These 21 T cell receptor beta chains share one sample of origin, sequenced in a study of metastatic and nonmetastatic thyroid tumors. TCRdb ran MiXCR on the PCR reads. The data contain around 17,000 clones, around 21% of them singletons. All patients reached thyroid surgery having received no treatment beforehand. Sequenced material: adjacent normal tissue. These receptors came from a female donor with papillary thyroid cancer or a benign thyroid nodule (not recorded which). Some clones in this sample may be carry-over from other donors' samples.

This clone has just a few counts. The chain couples TRBV6-6 to TRBJ1-1; no clear D gene. The CDR3 runs 13 residues. The germline gives CDR1 MNHNY, CDR2 SVGAGI (reference sequence). The germline V and J ends were trimmed by 0 bases and 7 bases, with 9 bases remaining between them. In DNA, the CDR3 is TGTGCCAGCAGTTACTCTCCCGGGGTTGAAGCTTTCTTT. This encodes CASSYSPGVEAFF.

CDR3 region: CASTMRGEGTEAFF. DNA for the CDR3: TGTGCCAGCACCATGCGTGGGGAGGGGACTGAAGCTTTCTTT. The rearrangement links TRBV12-3 or TRBV12-4 to TRBJ1-1; D may be TRBD1 (5 bases). V shed 7 bases and J shed 5 bases, with 17 bases lying between them. There are 14 residues in the CDR3.

This clone showed up just a few times. This chain links TRBV6-1 with TRBJ2-7; either TRBD1 or TRBD2 may fit D (5 bases each). The CDR3 totals 13 residues. The V gene's germline CDR1 is MNHNS and CDR2 SASEGT. The V end was cut by 8 bases, the J end by 3 bases, with 14 bases between. This chain's CDR3 is CASGPGTGYEQYF. The CDR3 nucleotides are TGTGCCAGCGGTCCCGGGACGGGCTACGAGCAGTACTTC.

This clone was seen a handful of times. The chain is built from TRBV6-1 and TRBJ2-1; possibly TRBD2 for D (5 bases). Per germline, CDR1 MNHNS and CDR2 SASEGT. V was cut by 2 bases and J by 3 bases, with 17 bases left in between. The CDR3 loop spans 17 amino acids. CDR3 in DNA: TGTGCCAGCAGTGAAAGGGAGCAGCTTCTTAGCTACAATGAGCAGTTCTTC. It codes for CASSEREQLLSYNEQFF.

V and J are TRBV19 and TRBJ2-7, with D maybe TRBD1 (6 bases). Per germline, CDR1 LNHDA and CDR2 SQIVND (reference sequence). There are 12 residues in the CDR3. V gave up 6 bases and J gave up 3 bases, with 9 bases separating them. CDR3 amino acids: CASSQTGYEQYF. CDR3 nucleotides: TGTGCCAGTAGCCAGACAGGCTACGAGCAGTACTTC.

This clone was seen ten or more times. The chain couples TRBV19 to TRBJ1-6; 7 bases line up with TRBD1. The CDR3 covers 15 residues. Germline assignment: CDR1 LNHDA and CDR2 SQIVND (reference sequence). The V gene end was trimmed by 6 bases and the J gene end by 7 bases; junction bases not matched to a gene: 9. DNA for the CDR3: TGTGCCAGTAGAGTAGTAGGGACAGAGAATTCACCCCTCCACTTT. It translates to CASRVVGTENSPLHF. Based on the CDR3 plus reference TRBV19 and TRBJ1-6, the full variable domain is DGGITQSPKYLFRKEGQNVTLSCEQNLNHDAMYWYRQDPGQGLRLIYYSQIVNDFQKGDIAEGYSVSREKKESFPLTVTSAQKNPTAFYLCASRVVGTENSPLHFGNGTRLTVT.

This clone was detected only a few times. The chain uses TRBV20-1 and TRBJ1-3; 7 nucleotides match TRBD1. Trimming took 3 bases from V and 5 from J; bases not matched to a gene: 4. CDR1 and CDR2 from the germline V gene are DFQATT and SNEGSKA (reference sequence). The CDR3 extends over 13 amino acids. The DNA for the CDR3 is TGCAGTGCTAGCCGGGACAGTAGAAACACCATATATTTT. It specifies CSASRDSRNTIYF.

This clone was seen a few times. The chain recombines TRBV6-2 or TRBV6-3 with TRBJ2-1; possible D gene TRBD2, 6 bases. The CDR3 loop spans 16 amino acids. Germline V CDR1 and CDR2: MNHEY, SVGEGT. Trimming shortened V by 0 bases and J by 3 bases, and 12 bases separated the two germline ends. As DNA, the CDR3 is TGTGCCAGCAGTTACTCAACTAGCTGGATCTACAATGAGCAGTTCTTC. Residues: CASSYSTSWIYNEQFF.

A few counts support this clone. This may come from a read error, since a much larger clone is one base off. The chain combines TRBV28 with TRBJ1-1, with D possibly TRBD1 on 6 matching bases. Germline lookup yields CDR1 MDHEN and CDR2 SYDVKM. V was shortened by 5 bases and J by 2 bases, with 15 bases between the two germline ends. The CDR3 is 15 amino acids. The CDR3 DNA reads TGTGCCAGCAGTGTTGGTTCGGGGGCTAACACTGAAGCTTTCTTT. Its translation is CASSVGSGANTEAFF.

The V gene is TRBV3-1, the J gene TRBJ2-7, with 12 bases that match TRBD2. Germline V gene data show CDR1 as LGHDT and CDR2 as YNNKEL (reference sequence). J gave up 7 bases and V 4 bases, and 5 bases lay outside the gene matches. The CDR3 has 14 residues. CDR3 loop: CASSPGLAGSEQYF. CDR3 coding DNA: TGTGCCAGCAGCCCGGGACTAGCGGGCAGTGAGCAGTACTTC.

The chain employs TRBV20-1 and TRBJ2-3, with 10 bases aligning to TRBD2. The J segment lost 4 bases and the V segment lost 3 bases, leaving 7 bases of the junction unmatched. The CDR3 covers 15 residues. Germline loops: CDR1 DFQATT, CDR2 SNEGSKA (reference sequence). In DNA, the CDR3 is TGCAGTGCTAGCGCCACTAGCGGGGTGGCAGATACGCAGTATTTT. Residues: CSASATSGVADTQYF.

This sequence joins TRBV5-4 and TRBJ2-7; no reliable D call. V shed 0 bases and J shed 3 bases, with 25 bases lying between them. The CDR3 has 19 amino acids. The germline V gene encodes CDR1 SGHNT and CDR2 YYREEE (reference sequence). CDR3 protein: CASSLGRLISLTPYYEQYF. In DNA, the CDR3 is TGTGCCAGCAGCTTGGGTCGACTTATCTCCCTTACACCGTACTACGAGCAGTACTTC.

In DNA, the CDR3 is TGCGCCAGCAGTAGGTTAAGACCTGGGGGTTTCTGTGGCTACACCTTC. Protein: CASSRLRPGGFCGYTF. The V call is TRBV10-2, the J call TRBJ1-2; possibly TRBD1 for D (5 bases). Deletions cut 5 bases from V and 7 bases from J, with 23 bases between. Per the germline V gene, CDR1 is WSHSY and CDR2 is SAAADI. The CDR3 is 16 amino acids.

By share of the sample, this clone is large. The V call is TRBV4-1, the J call TRBJ2-7; no firm D call. Germline CDR1 MGHRA, CDR2 YSYEKL. CDR3 length: 12 amino acids. With 0 bases removed from V and 3 bases from J, the gap between germline ends came to 3 bases. The CDR3 sequence is CASSQEDYEQYF. CDR3 bases: TGCGCCAGCAGCCAAGAGGACTACGAGCAGTACTTC.

The rearrangement links TRBV19 to TRBJ2-7, with D uncertain. This CDR3 spans 14 amino acids. The V and J ends lost 6 bases and 0 bases respectively, with 12 bases between them. Germline V gene lookup returns CDR1 LNHDA and CDR2 SQIVND (reference sequence). CDR3 sequence reads: CASSVQRSSYEQYF. CDR3 DNA: TGTGCCAGTAGCGTACAGAGAAGCTCCTACGAGCAGTACTTC. Looking up the rest from reference TRBV19 and TRBJ2-7 gives the full variable domain: DGGITQSPKYLFRKEGQNVTLSCEQNLNHDAMYWYRQDPGQGLRLIYYSQIVNDFQKGDIAEGYSVSREKKESFPLTVTSAQKNPTAFYLCASSVQRSSYEQYFGPGTRLTVT.

There are a few counts of this clone. The V gene is TRBV27, the J gene TRBJ1-5, with D possibly being TRBD1 (6 bases). The V end was cut by 7 bases, the J end by 1 base, with 17 bases between. The CDR3 runs 16 residues. In germline, CDR1 is MNHEY, CDR2 SMNVEV (reference sequence). This chain's CDR3 is CASTHKGGGSNQPQHF. As DNA, the CDR3 is TGTGCCAGCACGCACAAAGGGGGGGGGAGCAATCAGCCCCAGCATTTT.

This clone was seen a handful of times. The chain joins TRBV6-1 to TRBJ2-7, with 11 positions matching TRBD2. Trimming removed 5 bases from V and 7 bases from J; junction bases left unmatched: 13. CDR1 is MNHNS and CDR2 is SASEGT in the germline V gene. The CDR3 consists of 16 residues. Here the CDR3 DNA reads TGTGCCAGCAGTCGTCTAGCGGGGGGCCCCTTTTATGAGCAGTACTTC. Encoded protein: CASSRLAGGPFYEQYF.

The chain is built from TRBV5-8 and TRBJ1-1, with 9 nucleotides matching TRBD1. Germline V gene sequence: CDR1 SGHTS, CDR2 YDEGEE. V trimming: 4 bases; J trimming: 2 bases; junction bases outside the gene matches: 9. This CDR3 comprises 16 residues. In nucleotides, the CDR3 is TGTGCCAGCAGCCTAATGACAGGGGGGGGAAACACTGAAGCTTTCTTT. It yields the protein CASSLMTGGGNTEAFF. Supplemented by reference TRBV5-8 and TRBJ1-1, the full variable domain reads EAGVTQSPTHLIKTRGQQATLRCSPISGHTSVYWYQQALGLGLQFLLWYDEGEERNRGNFPPRFSGRQFPNYSSELNVNALELEDSALYLCASSLMTGGGNTEAFFGQGTRLTVV.

This clone was seen a handful of times. CDR3 amino acids: CSAARDRFYEQYF. The CDR3 DNA follows: TGCAGTGCTGCCCGGGACAGGTTCTACGAGCAGTACTTC. The gene calls are TRBV20-1 and TRBJ2-7, with TRBD1 matching over 8 bases. Looked up from germline, CDR1 is DFQATT and CDR2 is SNEGSKA (reference sequence). There are 13 residues in the CDR3. With V trimmed by 5 bases and J by 3 bases, 6 bases remained unmatched.

This clone was seen more than once but under ten times. V and J are TRBV6-1 and TRBJ2-2, with 7 bases aligning to TRBD2. The CDR3 sequence is 13 residues long. Germline V gene data show CDR1 as MNHNS and CDR2 as SASEGT. V shed 10 bases and J 4 bases; nucleotides not matched to a gene: 6. The CDR3 coding sequence is TGTGCCACCGGGACTAACCCCACCGGGGAGCTGTTTTTT. This translates into CATGTNPTGELFF.

For this clone: A junction boundary mismatches the germline segment, possibly from a read error. The chain uses TRBV5-8 and TRBJ2-7; D is perhaps TRBD2 (6 bases). Per the germline V gene, CDR1 is SGHTS and CDR2 is YDEGEE. The CDR3 runs 13 residues. Here the CDR3 reads CASPLRGLYDQYF. The CDR3 nucleotides read TGTGCCAGCCCCTTGCGGGGCCTCTACGATCAGTACTTC.